Below, 28 T cell receptor beta chains from the same sample are listed, as sequenced in a study of blood T cell repertoires in COVID-19. Profiling relied on immunoSEQ multiplex PCR, and the TCRdb table lists in-frame clones only, not all of them. The table includes 150,000 to 180,000 clones, under 90% detected once. The sample consisted of peripheral blood. All receptors derive from a man aged 60 to 69 with acute or convalescent COVID-19.

This clone came up a few times. The chain recombines TRBV6-6 with TRBJ1-6, with D possibly matching TRBD1 (5 bases). The ends were cut back, 0 bases at V and 10 bases at J, with 13 bases in the middle. CDR3 length equals 15 residues. Germline CDR1 reads MNHNY; CDR2 reads SVGAGI (reference sequence). CDR3 DNA: TGTGCCAGCAGTTACTCGAGCGGGGCTGGATCACCCCTCCACTTT. This gives the protein CASSYSSGAGSPLHF.

This chain links TRBV24-1 with TRBJ2-1; 9 bases map to TRBD2. This CDR3 has 14 residues. V shed 3 bases and J 7 bases; nucleotides not matched to a gene: 3. Germline V gene sequence: CDR1 KGHDR, CDR2 SFDVKD. This chain's CDR3 is CATSDTREGNEQFF. CDR3 coding DNA: TGTGCCACCAGTGATACGCGGGAGGGGAATGAGCAGTTCTTC.

This clone showed up just a few times. This rearrangement joins TRBV7-2 to TRBJ2-2; tentative D call: TRBD1 (5 bases). CDR3 length equals 12 residues. Germline CDR1 and CDR2: SGHTA and FQGNSA. V was shortened by 6 bases and J by 9 bases, with 11 bases between the two germline ends. The CDR3: CASRSGNRELFF. The CDR3 region has the DNA TGTGCCAGCAGGTCAGGGAACAGGGAGCTGTTTTTT.

The V gene is TRBV5-6, the J gene TRBJ1-2; 7 bases are a match to TRBD1. The CDR3 has 14 amino acids. The germline gives CDR1 SGHDT, CDR2 YYEEEE. With 0 bases clipped from V and 8 bases from J, the junction kept 7 bases outside the gene matches. The CDR3 here is CASSLGQGALGYTF. The CDR3 DNA reads as TGTGCCAGCAGCTTGGGACAGGGTGCCTTGGGCTACACCTTC.

Of note for this clone: The junction departs from germline at one end; a sequencing error may be responsible. The genes are TRBV4-1 and TRBJ2-7; D is undetermined. CDR3 length: 9 residues. Germline V gives CDR1 MGHRA, CDR2 YSYEKL. The CDR3 is CASFYVQYF. The CDR3 region has the DNA TGCGCCAGCTTCTACGTGCAGTACTTC.

V gene TRBV6-2 or TRBV6-3 combines with J gene TRBJ2-3; D possibly corresponds to TRBD2 (5 bases). Germline V gene sequence: CDR1 MNHEY, CDR2 SVGEGT. The CDR3 spans 16 residues. V lost 0 bases, J lost 0 bases, and 10 bases lay in between. CDR3 in amino acids: CASSYSWRTSTDTQYF. CDR3 bases: TGTGCCAGCAGTTACTCGTGGCGGACTAGCACAGATACGCAGTATTTT.

This chain uses TRBV10-1 with TRBJ2-7, with 8 positions matching TRBD1. CDR1 is WNHNN, CDR2 SYGVQD, per germline (reference sequence). The CDR3 consists of 15 residues. The trim removed 4 bases at V and 2 bases at J, leaving 7 bases unmatched. CDR3 amino acids: CASSVGQGLPYEQYF. The CDR3 DNA sequence: TGCGCCAGCAGTGTAGGACAGGGATTACCCTACGAGCAGTACTTC.

The chain joins TRBV19 to TRBJ2-2; 8 bases agree with TRBD1. Germline V lookup: CDR1 LNHDA, CDR2 SQIVND (reference sequence). The ends lost 6 bases at V and 5 bases at J; junction bases unmatched: 5. The length of the CDR3 is 14 residues. As DNA, the CDR3 is TGTGCCAGTAGAGTGGACAGGGCTACCGGGGAGCTGTTTTTT. The encoded protein is CASRVDRATGELFF.

The chain employs TRBV12-3 or TRBV12-4 and TRBJ1-1; D call uncertain. This CDR3 is 13 amino acids long. V lost 0 bases and J lost 3, with 5 bases in between. CDR3 loop: CASSLAGDTEAFF. The CDR3 DNA reads as TGTGCCAGCAGTTTAGCGGGAGACACTGAAGCTTTCTTT.

This clone was picked up one time. The CDR3 DNA follows: TGTGCCAGCAGTTTTACGCGGACAGGGAATTCACCCCTCCACTTT. Translation gives CASSFTRTGNSPLHF. J is TRBJ1-6 and V is TRBV7-8, with TRBD1 identical over 8 bases. From germline, CDR1 is SGHVS and CDR2 FQNEAQ. After removal of 6 bases from V and 7 bases from J, the junction contained 8 bases not matched to a gene. This CDR3 has 15 residues.

This clone has only a few counts. This chain joins TRBV7-2 and TRBJ1-4; D call uncertain. The germline V gene encodes CDR1 SGHTA and CDR2 FQGNSA. The CDR3 totals 13 residues. V gave up 4 bases and J gave up 5 bases, with 8 bases separating them. CDR3 in amino acids: CASSSRGNEKLFF. In nucleotides, the CDR3 is TGTGCCAGCAGCTCCCGGGGAAATGAAAAACTGTTTTTT.

CDR3 sequence: CASSVEGRGRVLHF. As DNA, the CDR3 is TGTGCCAGCAGCGTAGAAGGAAGGGGTAGGGTCCTCCACTTT. The gene calls are TRBV9 and TRBJ1-6; D might be TRBD1 (5 bases). V lost 0 bases and J 15 bases, leaving 16 bases between the germline ends. In germline, CDR1 is SGDLS, CDR2 YYNGEE. CDR3 length: 14 amino acids. The variable domain in full, completed from reference TRBV9 and TRBJ1-6, reads DSGVTQTPKHLITATGQRVTLRCSPRSGDLSVYWYQQSLDQGLQFLIQYYNGEERAKGNILERFSAQQFPDLHSELNLSSLELGDSALYFCASSVEGRGRVLHFGNGTRLTVT.

This chain's CDR3 is CASSHQGAPGYTF. CDR3 DNA sequence: TGTGCCAGCAGCCACCAAGGGGCGCCCGGCTACACCTTC. V gene TRBV14 combines with J gene TRBJ1-2, with D tentatively TRBD1 (5 bases). CDR3 size: 13 residues. The V and J ends lost 3 bases and 8 bases respectively, with 13 bases between them. Germline loops: CDR1 SGHDN, CDR2 FVKESK.

The chain carries TRBV28 and TRBJ2-7, with 7 bases aligning to TRBD2. The V gene's germline CDR1 is MDHEN and CDR2 SYDVKM. V was clipped by 4 bases and J by 7 bases; unmatched bases: 4. CDR3 length: 12 residues. CDR3 sequence (DNA): TGTGCCAGCAGTTCCGGGACTATTGAGCAGTACTTC. Protein product: CASSSGTIEQYF.

CDR3 coding DNA: TGCGCCAGCAGTCTACGAGGGGGCGCGAACACCGGGGAGCTGTTTTTT. The encoded protein is CASSLRGGANTGELFF. The chain carries TRBV5-1 and TRBJ2-2, with TRBD1 matching over 7 bases. The CDR3 length is 16 residues. Germline V gene data show CDR1 as SGHRS and CDR2 as YFSETQ. J gave up 0 bases and V 5 bases, and 7 bases lay outside the gene matches. The full variable domain, rest sourced from reference TRBV5-1 and TRBJ2-2, is KAGVTQTPRYLIKTRGQQVTLSCSPISGHRSVSWYQQTPGQGLQFLFEYFSETQRNKGNFPGRFSGRQFSNSRSEMNVSTLELGDSALYLCASSLRGGANTGELFFGEGSRLTVL.

This clone was found a few times. The chain combines TRBV28 with TRBJ1-4, with TRBD1 identical over 7 bases. The ends lost 5 bases at V and 5 bases at J; junction bases unmatched: 5. CDR3 length equals 14 residues. Germline-derived CDR1 and CDR2 are MDHEN and SYDVKM. The CDR3 DNA reads TGTGCCAGCAGTGGGGACAGTGTGAATGAAAAACTGTTTTTT. Translation: CASSGDSVNEKLFF.

The rearrangement uses TRBV18 and TRBJ2-2, with a weak D call TRBD1 (5 bases). The CDR3 loop spans 17 amino acids. Trimming took off 6 bases at V and 2 bases at J, with 19 bases between the two ends. The germline V gene has CDR1 KGHSH and CDR2 LQKENI. In nucleotides, the CDR3 is TGTGCCAGCTCTCCTTACAGGACCACCGCCAACACCGGGGAGCTGTTTTTT. Amino acids: CASSPYRTTANTGELFF.

This chain uses TRBV11-3 with TRBJ2-2; 9 bases match TRBD1. V dropped 4 bases and J dropped 6; count of bases not matched to a gene: 0. Looked up from germline, CDR1 is SGHNT and CDR2 is YENEEA. The CDR3 runs 13 residues. The CDR3 sequence: CASSWDRAGELFF. DNA of the CDR3: TGTGCCAGCAGCTGGGACAGGGCCGGGGAGCTGTTTTTT.

Remarks on this clone: The sample has other DNA sequences that encode this CDR3 too. V usage is TRBV7-2 and J usage is TRBJ2-4, with D possibly being TRBD2 (6 bases). With 5 bases removed from V and 0 bases from J, the gap between germline ends came to 8 bases. CDR1 SGHTA and CDR2 FQGNSA come from the germline V gene. The CDR3 runs 14 residues. The CDR3, as DNA: TGTGCCAGCAGCCCGGGACTAGCCAAAAACATTCAGTACTTC. Protein product: CASSPGLAKNIQYF. The full variable domain, in which reference TRBV7-2 and TRBJ2-4 provide the parts outside the CDR3, is GAGVSQSPSNKVTEKGKDVELRCDPISGHTALYWYRQSLGQGLEFLIYFQGNSAPDKSGLPSDRFSAERTGGSVSTLTIQRTQQEDSAVYLCASSPGLAKNIQYFGAGTRLSVL.

This chain joins TRBV7-2 and TRBJ1-2; D not certain. The CDR3 has 17 residues. CDR1 is SGHTA, CDR2 FQGNSA, per germline. V shed 0 bases and J shed 0 bases, with 14 bases lying between them. The CDR3 coding sequence is TGTGCCAGCAGCTTAGCGGGCCGGTTCGCTGCTAACTATGGCTACACCTTC. Translation gives CASSLAGRFAANYGYTF. Filled out from reference TRBV7-2 and TRBJ1-2, the complete variable domain reads GAGVSQSPSNKVTEKGKDVELRCDPISGHTALYWYRQSLGQGLEFLIYFQGNSAPDKSGLPSDRFSAERTGGSVSTLTIQRTQQEDSAVYLCASSLAGRFAANYGYTFGSGTRLTVV.

This clone was detected once. The chain is built from TRBV15 and TRBJ1-6; 7 bases align to TRBD1. The CDR3 runs 15 residues. Per germline, CDR1 LNHNV and CDR2 YYDKDF (reference sequence). After removal of 0 bases from V and 8 bases from J, the junction contained 4 bases not matched to a gene. The DNA of the CDR3 is TGTGCCACCAGCAGAGATCTACAGGGGCATTCACCCCTCCACTTT. It encodes CATSRDLQGHSPLHF.

As regards this clone: The same CDR3 is also encoded by other DNA sequences in this sample. The gene calls are TRBV18 and TRBJ2-7; D is uncertain. There are 12 residues in the CDR3. The V end lost 3 bases, the J end lost 0 bases, and 3 bases lay between the germline ends. From germline, CDR1 is KGHSH and CDR2 LQKENI. CDR3 sequence (DNA): TGTGCCAGCTCACCTAGCTCCTACGAGCAGTACTTC. Its translation: CASSPSSYEQYF.

This chain connects TRBV5-1 to TRBJ2-2; 14 positions agree with TRBD2. There are 16 residues in the CDR3. V lost 4 bases and J lost 6; bases outside the gene matches: 5. Germline CDR1 SGHRS, CDR2 YFSETQ. CDR3 DNA: TGCGCCAGCAGCGGCCAGACTAGCGGGGGGGCCGGGGAGCTGTTTTTT. Amino acids: CASSGQTSGGAGELFF.

The rearrangement joins TRBV19 to TRBJ1-2; 9 bases are a match to TRBD1. Germline V gene lookup returns CDR1 LNHDA and CDR2 SQIVND (reference sequence). The CDR3 is 12 residues long. V gave up 10 bases and J gave up 8 bases; unmatched junction bases: 8. The CDR3 spells CATTRDRVGYTF. The CDR3 DNA reads TGTGCCACGACCCGGGACAGGGTCGGCTACACCTTC.

This clone was seen only a few times. This chain connects TRBV25-1 to TRBJ2-2; perhaps TRBD1 as D (5 bases). CDR1 and CDR2 (germline): MGHDK, SYGVNS. CDR3 length: 12 residues. V lost 7 bases and J lost 5, with 8 bases in between. The CDR3 loop is CASTQGTGELFF. The CDR3 coding sequence is TGTGCCAGCACCCAGGGTACCGGGGAGCTGTTTTTT. The variable domain in full, completed from reference TRBV25-1 and TRBJ2-2, reads EADIYQTPRYLVIGTGKKITLECSQTMGHDKMYWYQQDPGMELHLIHYSYGVNSTEKGDLSSESTVSRIRTEHFPLTLESARPSHTSQYLCASTQGTGELFFGEGSRLTVL.

J is TRBJ1-1 and V is TRBV18; D ambiguous. The ends were cut back, 3 bases at V and 1 base at J, with 6 bases in the middle. CDR1 KGHSH and CDR2 LQKENI come from the germline V gene. The CDR3 is made up of 13 amino acids. The CDR3 protein is CASSPQENTEAFF. CDR3 nucleotides: TGTGCCAGCTCACCGCAGGAGAACACTGAAGCTTTCTTT.

The chain joins TRBV10-3 to TRBJ2-5; no reliable D call. Germline CDR1 reads ENHRY; CDR2 reads SYGVKD. The CDR3 spans 12 residues. Between the trimmed V and J ends, which lost 4 bases and 3 bases, there was a span of 6 bases. For the CDR3, the DNA is TGTGCCATCAGTGGTACAGAAGAGACCCAGTACTTC. Its protein product is CAISGTEETQYF.

The chain combines TRBV18 with TRBJ1-2; D is perhaps TRBD1 (6 bases). The V gene lost 3 bases and the J gene lost 2 bases, with 16 bases spanning the gap. The CDR3 spans 16 residues. CDR1 KGHSH and CDR2 LQKENI come from the germline V gene. The CDR3: CASSPGLQGKNYGYTF. In DNA form, the CDR3 reads TGTGCCAGCTCACCGGGGTTGCAGGGGAAAAACTATGGCTACACCTTC.